The 13 T cell receptor beta chains presented below share a single source sample, sequenced in a study of blood T cells in healthy people across ages. It was with a sample-barcoded 5' primer and a J-beta primer mix that a second PCR of roughly 7 to 12 cycles was run. TCRdb re-called the 5' RACE reads through MiXCR, storing one row per CDR3 protein. This sample has 1.5 million to 2 million distinct CDR3 sequences, with roughly two fifths found just once. Sequencing input: blood. The receptors originated from a human donor in good health.

V gene TRBV2 combines with J gene TRBJ2-5; D not certain. This CDR3 spans 8 amino acids. Germline lookup yields CDR1 SNHLY and CDR2 FYNNEI. V lost 5 bases to trimming and J lost 13 bases, with 5 bases between them. The CDR3 region has the DNA TGTGCCAGCAGTACGCTGTACTTC. It codes for CASSTLYF.

The chain couples TRBV6-6 to TRBJ1-2, with a possible D match to TRBD1 (5 bases). The CDR3 consists of 11 residues. Trimming removed 8 bases at V and 3 bases at J, with 7 bases between. Looked up from germline, CDR1 is MNHNY and CDR2 is SVGAGI (reference sequence). CDR3 amino acids: CASGTYYGYTF. CDR3 DNA sequence: TGTGCCAGCGGGACGTACTATGGCTACACCTTC.

This clonotype was recorded only once. The rearrangement links TRBV30 to TRBJ1-2; D unclear. CDR3 length equals 13 residues. Trimming left V 2 bases short and J 4 bases short, with 11 bases between. CDR1 GTSNPN and CDR2 SVGIG come from the germline V gene (reference sequence). DNA for the CDR3: TGTGCCTGGAGTATGGGCCGGAGCTATGGCTACACCTTC. Protein sequence: CAWSMGRSYGYTF.

This clonotype was seen more than once but under ten times. The chain recombines TRBV11-3 with TRBJ2-5; unclear D gene. Germline lookup yields CDR1 SGHNT and CDR2 YENEEA. The ends were cut back, 1 base at V and 0 bases at J, with 9 bases in the middle. This CDR3 contains 15 residues. This CDR3 reads CASSLGKLYQETQYF. The DNA of the CDR3 is TGTGCCAGCAGCTTAGGAAAGTTGTACCAAGAGACCCAGTACTTC.

This rearrangement joins TRBV12-3 or TRBV12-4 to TRBJ1-1, with D perhaps TRBD1 (5 bases). The V end was cut by 4 bases, the J end by 3 bases, with 18 bases between. The CDR3 has 16 amino acids. The CDR3 region is CASSSRATIGDTEAFF. DNA of the CDR3: TGTGCCAGCAGTTCCAGGGCTACTATAGGGGACACTGAAGCTTTCTTT.

A few counts support this clonotype. The chain joins TRBV7-9 to TRBJ2-7, with 9 bases lining up with TRBD1. This CDR3 has 16 residues. Germline V gene sequence: CDR1 SEHNR, CDR2 FQNEAQ (reference sequence). J lost 4 bases, V lost 2 bases, and 9 bases had no gene match. The CDR3 region has the DNA TGTGCCAGCAGCTTATACCCTCGGGACAGGGCATACGAGCAGTACTTC. Its translation is CASSLYPRDRAYEQYF.

This clonotype was found once. Relative to the germline gene, one junction end is altered; a read error may explain this. This CDR3 reads CASSTGDRRYEQFF. The DNA of the CDR3 is TGCGCCAGCAGCACGGGGGACAGGCGCTACGAGCAGTTCTTC. The chain uses TRBV7-2 and TRBJ2-1, with 8 bases that match TRBD1. The CDR3 length is 14 residues. Germline V lookup: CDR1 SGHTA, CDR2 FQGNSA.

The genes are TRBV6-1 and TRBJ1-5; D is unresolved. V lost 3 bases and J lost 7, with 10 bases in between. The CDR3 covers 13 residues. CDR1 MNHNS and CDR2 SASEGT come from the germline V gene. The CDR3 loop reads CASSEEGVQPQHF. The CDR3 DNA is TGTGCCAGCAGTGAGGAGGGTGTCCAGCCCCAGCATTTT.

This chain links TRBV7-9 with TRBJ1-1, with a weak D call TRBD1 (6 bases). The CDR3 runs to 13 residues. Germline CDR1 SEHNR, CDR2 FQNEAQ (reference sequence). Trimming left V 4 bases short and J 3 bases short, with 9 bases between. CDR3 sequence: CASSSDSHTEAFF. The CDR3 DNA reads TGTGCCAGCAGCTCGGACAGCCACACTGAAGCTTTCTTT.

The chain carries TRBV5-1 and TRBJ2-3; the match to TRBD1 covers 7 bases. Germline CDR1 and CDR2: SGHRS and YFSETQ. Unmatched junction bases numbered 3, after V lost 2 bases and J lost 0 bases. CDR3 length equals 15 residues. As DNA, the CDR3 is TGCGCCAGCAGCTTAGGGGGCCACAGCACAGATACGCAGTATTTT. Its protein product is CASSLGGHSTDTQYF.

The J gene is TRBJ2-7, the V gene TRBV2; no definite D call. The V gene's germline CDR1 is SNHLY and CDR2 FYNNEI. With 0 bases removed from V and 2 bases from J, the gap between germline ends came to 5 bases. The CDR3 extends over 13 amino acids. The CDR3 reads CASSEALPYEQYF. For the CDR3, the DNA is TGTGCCAGCAGTGAAGCGCTTCCCTACGAGCAGTACTTC.

This clonotype was detected only a few times. V gene TRBV20-1 combines with J gene TRBJ2-1, with a weak D call TRBD1 (5 bases). V was clipped by 4 bases and J by 8 bases, with 12 bases between them. The CDR3 is made up of 12 amino acids. Germline values: CDR1 DFQATT, CDR2 SNEGSKA (reference sequence). Here the CDR3 DNA reads TGCAGTGCTACCAGACAGACCCATGAGCAGTTCTTC. This gives the protein CSATRQTHEQFF.

The chain uses TRBV29-1 and TRBJ1-2; D ambiguous. The ends were cut back, 4 bases at V and 7 bases at J, with 16 bases in the middle. Germline loops: CDR1 SQVTM, CDR2 ANQGSEA. The CDR3 runs to 13 residues. As DNA, the CDR3 is TGCAGCGTTGTGGGTCTGGCCGGCTCTGGCTACACCTTC. It codes for CSVVGLAGSGYTF. Filled out from reference TRBV29-1 and TRBJ1-2, the complete variable domain reads SAVISQKPSRDICQRGTSLTIQCQVDSQVTMMFWYRQQPGQSLTLIATANQGSEATYESGFVIDKFPISRPNLTFSTLTVSNMSPEDSSIYLCSVVGLAGSGYTFGSGTRLTVV.